This T cell receptor beta chain was recorded in a study of T cell repertoires in aging, cancer and after chemotherapy. This CDR3 is built from 16 residues. Trimming at V came to 0 bases and at J to 8 bases, leaving 10 bases not matched to a gene. In germline, CDR1 is MNHEY, CDR2 SVGAGI. Peripheral blood genomic DNA, not sorted cells or RNA, was the template. TRB rearrangements spanning V, D and J were amplified using mixed TRB-A/B primers. TCRdb re-called the multiplex PCR reads through MiXCR, storing one row per CDR3 protein. The repertoire holds about 6,700 distinct CDR3 sequences, with roughly 51% as singletons.

This clonotype was sampled from a human donor with a solid tumor. The V call is TRBV6-5, the J call TRBJ2-1, with 7 bases aligning to TRBD2. Sequenced input: blood. The CDR3 reads CASSYSGGLRYDEQFF. The CDR3 coding sequence is TGTGCCAGCAGTTACTCGGGGGGGTTACGGTACGATGAGCAGTTCTTC.